The rows below give T cell receptor beta chains drawn from one sample of a study of brain T cells in children with intractable seizures. The data were produced by immunoSEQ multiplex PCR, yet TCRdb's version contains in-frame clones alone and is incomplete. The data hold around 340,000 clones, with 93% observed a single time. This specimen was peripheral blood, taken about 5 months after surgery. The receptors were sampled from a boy in the first two years of life with tuberous sclerosis and intractable seizures. CDR3s include the opening cysteine and the closing phenylalanine or tryptophan. The D gene is left open where the match is weak. Clone size appears in some rows only: once, few, many, or a class for an expanded clone.

TRBV3-1/TRBV3-2	15	TRBJ2-2	TRBD1	.	CASSLGQGKTGELFF
TRBV3-1/TRBV3-2	15	TRBJ1-2	TRBD1	.	CASRKRQGSNYGYTF
TRBV30	15	TRBJ1-5	TRBD1	.	CAWSRAGTGYQPQHF
TRBV19	11	TRBJ1-2	.	.	CASSPGYGYTF
TRBV13	13	TRBJ2-7	.	.	CASSPERTYEQYF
TRBV6-5	15	TRBJ2-1	TRBD2	.	CASRSSGGPLDEQFF
TRBV11-2	16	TRBJ1-2	.	.	CASSLGVDTLVYGYTF
TRBV19	12	TRBJ1-1	.	.	CASSIEENEAFF
TRBV9	14	TRBJ1-5	.	.	CASSPQEGPQPQHF
TRBV19	12	TRBJ1-2	.	once	CASSIMKGGYTF
TRBV7-9	13	TRBJ1-1	.	.	CASSPSGYTEAFF
TRBV4-2	16	TRBJ2-1	TRBD1	.	CASSQVDRAAYNEQFF
TRBV12-3/TRBV12-4	12	TRBJ2-5	.	.	CAIQFKGETQYF
TRBV3-1/TRBV3-2	15	TRBJ2-1	TRBD1	.	CASSPRQGGPGEQFF
TRBV2	15	TRBJ2-7	.	.	CASSHPGTDSYEQYF
TRBV11-2	18	TRBJ2-1	TRBD2	.	CASSQTVAGPSSYNEQFF
TRBV6-4	13	TRBJ2-1	.	.	CASSARDNNEQFF
TRBV27	13	TRBJ1-2	.	.	CASRYGAGYGYTF
TRBV4-2	17	TRBJ2-7	TRBD2	.	CASSQDNPLAGVYEQYF
TRBV7-3	13	TRBJ2-7	.	.	CASSPTVGYEQYF
TRBV7-9	15	TRBJ2-3	.	.	CASSLGGHSGDTQYF
TRBV11-3	15	TRBJ2-3	.	.	CASSFRGRRTDTQYF
TRBV2	13	TRBJ2-7	.	few	CASRAGGYYEQYF
TRBV9	14	TRBJ2-5	TRBD2	once	CASSPGLVQETQYF
TRBV7-9	14	TRBJ1-4	.	.	CASSYQGSNEKLFF
TRBV10-3	18	TRBJ2-3	TRBD2	.	CAISVAGLAAFGADTQYF
TRBV5-8	15	TRBJ2-3	.	.	CASSILGLTTDTQYF
TRBV11-2	10	TRBJ2-1	.	.	CASSSGMQFF
TRBV6-1	17	TRBJ2-2	.	.	CASSDRDVWGNTGELFF
TRBV6-1	13	TRBJ2-7	.	.	CASSDYGSYEQYF
TRBV19	13	TRBJ1-1	.	.	CASSTLGDTEAFF
TRBV4-2	14	TRBJ2-5	.	.	CASSQAQLQETQYF
TRBV5-1	15	TRBJ2-2	TRBD1	.	CASSRDRERVGELFF